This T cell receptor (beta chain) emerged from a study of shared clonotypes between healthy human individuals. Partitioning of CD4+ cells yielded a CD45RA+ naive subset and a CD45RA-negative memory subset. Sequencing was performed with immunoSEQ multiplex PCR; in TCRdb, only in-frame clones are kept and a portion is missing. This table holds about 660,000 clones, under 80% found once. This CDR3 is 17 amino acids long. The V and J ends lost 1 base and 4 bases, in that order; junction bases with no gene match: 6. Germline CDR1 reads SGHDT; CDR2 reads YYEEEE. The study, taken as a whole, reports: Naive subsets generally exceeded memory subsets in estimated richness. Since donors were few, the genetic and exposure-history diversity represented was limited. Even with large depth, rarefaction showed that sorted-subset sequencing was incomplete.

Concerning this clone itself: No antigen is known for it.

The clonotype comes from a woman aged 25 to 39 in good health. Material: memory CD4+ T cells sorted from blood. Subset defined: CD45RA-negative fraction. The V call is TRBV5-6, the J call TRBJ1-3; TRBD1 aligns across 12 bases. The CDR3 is CASSLIGDRGPGNTIYF. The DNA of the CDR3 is TGTGCCAGCAGCTTGATCGGGGACAGGGGGCCCGGAAACACCATATATTTT.